The 5 T cell receptor beta chains presented below share a single source sample, sequenced in a study of cytomegalovirus exposure and HLA in healthy donors. PCR involved 60 Vbeta and 13 Jbeta primers. The repertoire was sequenced with immunoSEQ multiplex PCR; TCRdb's copy has only in-frame clones and lacks some. This listing includes over 65,000 clones. The material sequenced was PBMCs. These receptor sequences come from a man aged 30 to 45 in good health and CMV-seronegative.

The genes are TRBV19 and TRBJ2-7; TRBD2 is a possible D gene (5 bases). The ends were cut back, 6 bases at V and 4 bases at J, with 13 bases in the middle. CDR3 length equals 13 residues. CDR1 LNHDA and CDR2 SQIVND come from the germline V gene (reference sequence). CDR3 residues: CASSLDGDYEQYF. CDR3 in DNA: TGTGCCAGTAGCCTGGACGGGGATTACGAGCAGTACTTC.

The V and J genes are TRBV6-1 and TRBJ1-1; D unclear. V shed 7 bases and J shed 5 bases, with 5 bases lying between them. Germline CDR1 reads MNHNS; CDR2 reads SASEGT. The CDR3 has 10 residues. The CDR3 DNA is TGTGCCAGCACTCTTACTGAAGCTTTCTTT. Protein sequence: CASTLTEAFF.

The CDR3 region is CASSPKGRGYTEAFF. CDR3 DNA sequence: TGTGCCAGCTCACCGAAAGGCAGGGGGTACACTGAAGCTTTCTTT. The rearrangement links TRBV18 to TRBJ1-1; TRBD1 matches at 7 bases. Germline V gene data show CDR1 as KGHSH and CDR2 as LQKENI. The CDR3 covers 15 residues. J gave up 3 bases and V 3 bases, and 7 bases lay outside the gene matches.

The chain's CDR3 is CSVDRDRGLGEQYF. Here the CDR3 DNA reads TGCAGCGTTGATAGAGACAGGGGGCTAGGGGAGCAGTACTTC. The chain links TRBV29-1 to TRBJ2-7; 10 positions match TRBD1. The ends lost 3 bases at V and 7 bases at J; junction bases unmatched: 9. Germline V gives CDR1 SQVTM, CDR2 ANQGSEA. The CDR3 consists of 14 residues.

The CDR3 region has the DNA TGTGCCAGCACCTTCTCCGACAGGGAATGGTCCGAGCAGTACTTC. Residues: CASTFSDREWSEQYF. The chain couples TRBV6-6 to TRBJ2-7, with TRBD1 identical over 7 bases. This CDR3 is 15 amino acids long. Germline V lookup: CDR1 MNHNY, CDR2 SVGAGI (reference sequence). J lost 6 bases, V lost 7 bases, and 15 bases had no gene match.